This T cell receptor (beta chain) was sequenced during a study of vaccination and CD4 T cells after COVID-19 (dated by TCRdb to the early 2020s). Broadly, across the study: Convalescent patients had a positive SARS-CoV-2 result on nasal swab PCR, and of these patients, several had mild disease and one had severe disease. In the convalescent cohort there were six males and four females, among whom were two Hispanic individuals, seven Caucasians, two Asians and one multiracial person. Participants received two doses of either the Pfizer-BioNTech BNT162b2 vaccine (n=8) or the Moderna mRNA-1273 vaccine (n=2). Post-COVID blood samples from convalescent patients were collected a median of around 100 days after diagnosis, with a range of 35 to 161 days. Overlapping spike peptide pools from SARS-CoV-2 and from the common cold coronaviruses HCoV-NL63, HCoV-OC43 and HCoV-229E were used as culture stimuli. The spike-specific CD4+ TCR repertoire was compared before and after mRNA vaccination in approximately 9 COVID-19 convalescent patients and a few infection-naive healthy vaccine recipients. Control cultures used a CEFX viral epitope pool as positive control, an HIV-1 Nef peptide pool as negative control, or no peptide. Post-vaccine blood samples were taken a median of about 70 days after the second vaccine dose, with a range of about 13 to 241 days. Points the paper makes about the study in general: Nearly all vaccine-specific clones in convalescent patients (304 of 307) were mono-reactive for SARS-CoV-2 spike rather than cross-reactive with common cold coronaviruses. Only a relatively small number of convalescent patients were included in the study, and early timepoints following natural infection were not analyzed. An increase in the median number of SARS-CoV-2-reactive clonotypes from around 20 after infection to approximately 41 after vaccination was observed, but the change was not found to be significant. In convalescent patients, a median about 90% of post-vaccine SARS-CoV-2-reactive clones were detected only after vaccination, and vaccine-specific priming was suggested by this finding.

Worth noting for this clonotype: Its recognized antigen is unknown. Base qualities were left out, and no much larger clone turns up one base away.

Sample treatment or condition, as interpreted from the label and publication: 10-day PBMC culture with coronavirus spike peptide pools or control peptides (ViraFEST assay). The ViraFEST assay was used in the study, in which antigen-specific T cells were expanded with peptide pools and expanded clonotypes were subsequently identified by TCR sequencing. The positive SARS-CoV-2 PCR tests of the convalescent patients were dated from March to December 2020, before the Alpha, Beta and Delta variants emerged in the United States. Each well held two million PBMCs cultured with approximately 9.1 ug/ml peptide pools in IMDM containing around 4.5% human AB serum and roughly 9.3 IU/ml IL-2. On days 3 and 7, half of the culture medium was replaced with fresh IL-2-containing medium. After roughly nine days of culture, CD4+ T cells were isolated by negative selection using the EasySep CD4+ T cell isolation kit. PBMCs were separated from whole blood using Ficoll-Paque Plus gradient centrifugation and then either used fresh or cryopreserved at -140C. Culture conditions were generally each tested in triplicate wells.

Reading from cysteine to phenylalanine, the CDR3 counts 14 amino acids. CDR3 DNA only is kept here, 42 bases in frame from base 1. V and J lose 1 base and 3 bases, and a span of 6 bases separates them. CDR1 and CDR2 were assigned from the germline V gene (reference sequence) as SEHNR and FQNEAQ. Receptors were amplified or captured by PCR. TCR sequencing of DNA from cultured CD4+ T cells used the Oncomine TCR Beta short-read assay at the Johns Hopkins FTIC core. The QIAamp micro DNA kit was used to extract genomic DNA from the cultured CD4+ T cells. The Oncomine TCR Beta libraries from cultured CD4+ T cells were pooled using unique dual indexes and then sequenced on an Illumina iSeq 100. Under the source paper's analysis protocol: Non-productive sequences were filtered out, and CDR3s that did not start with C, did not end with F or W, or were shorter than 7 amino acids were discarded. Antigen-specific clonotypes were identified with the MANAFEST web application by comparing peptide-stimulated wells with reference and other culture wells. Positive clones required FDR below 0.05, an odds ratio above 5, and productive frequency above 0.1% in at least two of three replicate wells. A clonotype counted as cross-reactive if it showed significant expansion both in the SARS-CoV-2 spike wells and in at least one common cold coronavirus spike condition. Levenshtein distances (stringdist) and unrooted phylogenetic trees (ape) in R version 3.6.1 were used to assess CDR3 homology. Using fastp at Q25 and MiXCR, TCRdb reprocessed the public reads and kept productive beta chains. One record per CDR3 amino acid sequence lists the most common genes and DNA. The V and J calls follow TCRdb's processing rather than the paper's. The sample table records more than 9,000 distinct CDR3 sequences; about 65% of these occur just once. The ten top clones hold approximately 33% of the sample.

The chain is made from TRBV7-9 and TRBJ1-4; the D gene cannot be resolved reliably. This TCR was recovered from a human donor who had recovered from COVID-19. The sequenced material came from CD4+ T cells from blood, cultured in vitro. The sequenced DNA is TGTGCCAGCAGCTTAGGGAAGGCTAATGAAAAACTGTTTTTT. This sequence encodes CASSLGKANEKLFF.